The clone carrying this T cell receptor (beta chain) has a handful of counts. Its antigen is not known. The sample originates from a study of T cell repertoires in cytomegalovirus infection. V gave up 0 bases and J gave up 2 bases; unmatched junction bases: 13. Per the germline V gene, CDR1 is SGHVS and CDR2 is FQNEAQ. This CDR3 contains 19 residues. Each CDR3 protein is one row after TCRdb ran MiXCR on the reads. The sample yields approximately 73,000 distinct CDR3 sequences, around 40% seen once. The J gene is TRBJ2-1, the V gene TRBV7-8; 7 nucleotides line up with TRBD1. The source material was CD8+ T cells from cultured PBMCs, sampled from culture after CMV antigen stimulation. This sequence originates from a human donor in good health (CMV status not recorded). Some clones in this sample may be carry-over from other donors' samples. CDR3 coding DNA: TGTGCCAGCAGCTTAGCGTTTTTTCCGGGACAGTCGACCTACAATGAGCAGTTCTTC. Protein sequence: CASSLAFFPGQSTYNEQFF.